This TCR beta chain was identified during a study of cytomegalovirus exposure and HLA in healthy donors. Notes on the study in general: According to a later analysis, most TCR beta chains associated with CMV appeared HLA-restricted. Analysis was performed later, and it showed HLA-associated TCR beta chains to be more clonally expanded than equally common others. Among TCR beta chains, those listed as cytomegalovirus-associated numbered roughly 150.

The trim removed 5 bases at V and 2 bases at J, leaving 13 bases unmatched. Germline loops: CDR1 LNHNV, CDR2 YYDKDF (reference sequence). The CDR3 is 18 residues long. Primers: 60 Vbeta forward and 13 Jbeta reverse. TCRdb's table, derived via immunoSEQ multiplex PCR, lists solely in-frame clones and lacks some. The sample shows around 160,000 clones, almost 80% of them seen only once. Concerning this clone: The antigen is not known.

The chain carries TRBV15 and TRBJ1-5; 9 nucleotides line up with TRBD1. The source of this sequence is a man aged 50-60 years in good health and CMV-seropositive. Sample: PBMCs. CDR3 in amino acids: CATSGGTGNWVGNQPQHF. As DNA, the CDR3 is TGTGCCACCAGCGGCGGGACAGGGAATTGGGTCGGCAATCAGCCCCAGCATTTT.